The clone carrying this TCR beta chain has just a few counts. Antigen unknown. TCRdb analysed the 5' RACE reads with MiXCR anew, one entry per CDR3 protein. Of some 250,000 distinct CDR3 sequences listed, more than 20% are singletons. The sample originates from a study of CD8 T cells in ankylosing spondylitis. Study observations and caveats: Previously reported in reactive arthritis synovial fluid and blood were some of the motif variants. Roughly 8 highly homologous variants formed a TCR beta motif that appeared characteristic of ankylosing spondylitis blood.

The CDR3 sequence is 14 residues long. Trimming cost V 5 bases and J 0 bases, with 7 bases left between them. Germline CDR1 SGHVS, CDR2 FQNEAQ. The chain combines TRBV7-8 with TRBJ1-4; D is unclear. This TCR derives from a male donor with ankylosing spondylitis or in good health (not recorded which). Sequences were obtained from blood, either unsorted or a sorted T cell fraction (not recorded which). The CDR3 sequence: CASSPRSTNEKLFF. DNA of the CDR3: TGTGCCAGCAGCCCTCGGTCAACTAATGAAAAACTGTTTTTT. The whole variable domain, filled in from reference TRBV7-8 and TRBJ1-4, reads GAGVSQSPRYKVAKRGQDVALRCDPISGHVSLFWYQQALGQGPEFLTYFQNEAQLDKSGLPSDRFFAERPEGSVSTLKIQRTQQEDSAVYLCASSPRSTNEKLFFGSGTQLSVL.